Following are 14 T cell receptor beta chains from one sample sequenced in a study of blood T cell repertoires in COVID-19. Sequencing used immunoSEQ multiplex PCR; TCRdb keeps in-frame clones, though not all of them. The sample comprises fewer than 200,000 clones, 83% of which are singletons, and approximately 2% rests with the top ten. The specimen was peripheral blood. These receptor sequences come from an elderly woman with acute or convalescent COVID-19.

This clone was detected once. J is TRBJ2-7 and V is TRBV7-2; 9 bases align to TRBD1. This CDR3 has 15 residues. Trimming at V came to 6 bases and at J to 9 bases, leaving 15 bases not matched to a gene. From germline, CDR1 is SGHTA and CDR2 FQGNSA. The CDR3, as DNA: TGTGCCAGCAGACCTACCGGGACAGGGATAATTGGGCAGTACTTC. Translated, it gives CASRPTGTGIIGQYF.

The V gene is TRBV5-1, the J gene TRBJ2-7; a possible D gene is TRBD2 (6 bases). CDR3 length equals 14 residues. CDR1 and CDR2 (germline): SGHRS, YFSETQ. Trimming shortened V by 4 bases and J by 6 bases, and 17 bases separated the two germline ends. The CDR3 coding sequence is TGCGCCAGCAGCCGAGAGGAGGGAAGTAGCGAGCAGTACTTC. This sequence encodes CASSREEGSSEQYF.

The chain links TRBV7-2 to TRBJ2-4; a weak D match, TRBD1 (6 bases). This CDR3 region has 13 residues. CDR1 SGHTA and CDR2 FQGNSA come from the germline V gene. V was shortened by 1 base and J by 8 bases, with 9 bases between the two germline ends. The CDR3 loop is CASSLVQGYIQYF. The CDR3 nucleotides read TGTGCCAGCAGCTTAGTTCAGGGGTACATTCAGTACTTC.

The CDR3 nucleotides read TGCGCCAGCAGTTTCACAGCAACTAATGAAAAACTGTTTTTT. It encodes CASSFTATNEKLFF. This chain connects TRBV10-2 to TRBJ1-4; D unresolved. Germline CDR1 is WSHSY and CDR2 is SAAADI. Trimming removed 5 bases from V and 0 bases from J, with 7 bases in between. The CDR3 is 14 amino acids.

The chain is built from TRBV10-3 and TRBJ2-2; D may be TRBD2 (5 bases). Trimming took 3 bases from V and 2 from J, leaving 7 bases between them. Germline assignment: CDR1 ENHRY and CDR2 SYGVKD. The CDR3 consists of 14 residues. In nucleotides, the CDR3 is TGTGCCATCAGTGACAGACTAAACACCGGGGAGCTGTTTTTT. This codes for CAISDRLNTGELFF.

This sequence joins TRBV28 and TRBJ1-4; no clear D. The CDR3 sequence is 12 residues long. The V gene lost 2 bases and the J gene lost 7 bases, with 5 bases spanning the gap. The germline V gene encodes CDR1 MDHEN and CDR2 SYDVKM. The CDR3 bases are TGTGCCAGCAGTTTAATCTCTGAAAAACTGTTTTTT. It codes for CASSLISEKLFF.

This clone was seen once. The chain carries TRBV27 and TRBJ1-1; D is ambiguous. V dropped 6 bases and J dropped 7 bases, with 15 bases sitting between them. CDR3 size: 13 residues. The V gene's germline CDR1 is MNHEY and CDR2 SMNVEV (reference sequence). The DNA for the CDR3 is TGTGCCAGCAGAATTATCGATGGGAGTGAAGCTTTCTTT. Translated, it gives CASRIIDGSEAFF.

V usage is TRBV6-2 or TRBV6-3 and J usage is TRBJ2-5; 7 nucleotides line up with TRBD2. Germline trimming cut 6 bases from V and 4 bases from J; bases unmatched to any gene: 8. The CDR3 totals 14 residues. Germline CDR1 and CDR2: MNHEY and SVGEGT. The CDR3 reads CASSGLGWSETQYF. The CDR3, as DNA: TGTGCCAGCAGCGGACTAGGGTGGTCAGAGACCCAGTACTTC.

The count of this clone is one. The J gene is TRBJ1-1, the V gene TRBV4-1; 10 bases are a match to TRBD1. Germline V gene lookup returns CDR1 MGHRA and CDR2 YSYEKL. This CDR3 comprises 15 residues. Trimming removed 1 base from V and 3 bases from J; junction bases left unmatched: 2. CDR3 bases: TGCGCCAGCAGCCAAGGACAGGGGGCTTACACTGAAGCTTTCTTT. Translating it yields CASSQGQGAYTEAFF.

This rearrangement joins TRBV4-3 to TRBJ1-4; D gene uncertain. V shed 4 bases and J shed 3 bases, with 12 bases lying between them. In germline, CDR1 is LGHNA, CDR2 YSLEER. This CDR3 has 15 residues. The CDR3 coding sequence is TGCGCCAGCAGCCGGAACCGGGGAGCTAATGAAAAACTGTTTTTT. Translation gives CASSRNRGANEKLFF.

CDR3 nucleotide sequence: TGTGCCAGCAGTTTATACCCCTCAGGGAACACAGATACGCAGTATTTT. The encoded protein is CASSLYPSGNTDTQYF. This chain joins TRBV28 and TRBJ2-3, with D tentatively TRBD1 (5 bases). From germline, CDR1 is MDHEN and CDR2 SYDVKM. This CDR3 is 16 amino acids long. Trimming took 1 base from V and 2 from J, leaving 13 bases between them.

The V call is TRBV5-1, the J call TRBJ2-5; D remains ambiguous. V was shortened by 2 bases and J by 2 bases, with 4 bases between the two germline ends. This CDR3 spans 12 amino acids. Germline V gives CDR1 SGHRS, CDR2 YFSETQ. The CDR3 sequence: CASSLSQETQYF. The CDR3 DNA reads as TGCGCCAGCAGCTTATCACAAGAGACCCAGTACTTC. Variable domain in full (rest from reference TRBV5-1 and TRBJ2-5): KAGVTQTPRYLIKTRGQQVTLSCSPISGHRSVSWYQQTPGQGLQFLFEYFSETQRNKGNFPGRFSGRQFSNSRSEMNVSTLELGDSALYLCASSLSQETQYFGPGTRLLVL.

This clone was counted once. This sequence joins TRBV6-5 and TRBJ2-7; D is unclear. This CDR3 has 11 amino acids. The V gene lost 7 bases and the J gene lost 1 base, with 5 bases spanning the gap. CDR1 and CDR2 (germline): MNHEY, SVGAGI. CDR3 DNA: TGTGCCAGCACAGGTTCCTACGAGCAGTACTTC. Amino acid sequence: CASTGSYEQYF.

The chain uses TRBV5-5 and TRBJ1-4, with D hard to call. The CDR3 runs to 15 residues. Germline V gene lookup returns CDR1 SGHKS and CDR2 YYEKEE (reference sequence). V lost 4 bases and J 1 base, leaving 11 bases between the germline ends. CDR3 sequence (DNA): TGTGCCAGCAGCCCTAGGTGGAGAACTAATGAAAAACTGTTTTTT. It codes for CASSPRWRTNEKLFF.